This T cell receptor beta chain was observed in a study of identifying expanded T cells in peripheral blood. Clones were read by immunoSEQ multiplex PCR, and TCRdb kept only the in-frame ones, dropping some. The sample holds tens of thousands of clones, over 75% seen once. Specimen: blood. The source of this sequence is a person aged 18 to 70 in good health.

CDR3: CASSAEGGAWETQYF. CDR3 in DNA: TGTGCCAGCAGCGCCGAGGGGGGCGCGTGGGAGACCCAGTACTTC. The rearrangement links TRBV5-6 to TRBJ2-5; D assignment may be TRBD1 or TRBD2 (6 bases each). The CDR3 runs to 15 residues. The germline V and J ends were trimmed by 4 bases and 5 bases, with 18 bases remaining between them. Germline V lookup: CDR1 SGHDT, CDR2 YYEEEE.